The next 23 T cell receptor beta chains were all read from a single sample in a study of a mutant IDH1 vaccine in newly diagnosed glioma. The table came from immunoSEQ multiplex PCR; TCRdb's copy has only in-frame clones and leaves some out. The sample records about 50,000 clones, approximately 84% being singletons. Their target antigens are unknown. Time point indicated: week 47, end of study. It was 300 ug of mutant IDH1 20-mer peptide that made up each vaccine dose, given with topical imiquimod. The sequencing used PBMCs, collected from a glioma patient whose treatment included an IDH1 peptide vaccine. These receptor sequences come from a woman in her 30s with glioma. Some clones in this sample may be carry-over from other donors' samples.

The chain joins TRBV27 to TRBJ2-1, with 13 bases identical to TRBD2. The CDR3 runs to 15 residues. V was pared by 5 bases and J by 5 bases, with 3 bases of the junction left unmatched. Germline CDR1 and CDR2: MNHEY and SMNVEV (reference sequence). CDR3 protein: CASSPGLAGDNEQFF. The CDR3 bases are TGTGCCAGCAGTCCCGGACTAGCGGGGGACAATGAGCAGTTCTTC.

The chain uses TRBV7-9 and TRBJ2-7; 13 nucleotides agree with TRBD2. CDR1 SEHNR and CDR2 FQNEAQ come from the germline V gene (reference sequence). V shed 2 bases, J shed 4 bases, and the junction held 8 bases outside the gene matches. This CDR3 has 17 amino acids. CDR3 nucleotides: TGTGCCAGCAGCTTATCGAGACTAGCGGGAGGACCATACGAGCAGTACTTC. Amino acids: CASSLSRLAGGPYEQYF.

This chain links TRBV29-1 with TRBJ1-5, with TRBD1 identical over 9 bases. There are 16 residues in the CDR3. Germline CDR1 is SQVTM and CDR2 is ANQGSEA. Losses at the gene ends were 4 bases for V and 3 bases for J; bases not matched to a gene: 10. The CDR3 sequence is CSVVLGQGQDNQPQHF. The CDR3 coding sequence is TGCAGCGTTGTCCTAGGACAGGGGCAAGACAATCAGCCCCAGCATTTT.

The DNA for the CDR3 is TGTGCCTGGAGTGAACTAGCAGATACGCAGTATTTT. It yields the protein CAWSELADTQYF. The chain links TRBV30 to TRBJ2-3, with D maybe TRBD2 (5 bases). The germline V and J ends were trimmed by 1 base and 4 bases, with 6 bases remaining between them. CDR3 size: 12 residues. Germline CDR1 is GTSNPN and CDR2 is SVGIG (reference sequence). Looking up the rest from reference TRBV30 and TRBJ2-3 gives the full variable domain: SQTIHQWPATLVQPVGSPLSLECTVEGTSNPNLYWYRQAAGRGLQLLFYSVGIGQISSEVPQNLSASRPQDRQFILSSKKLLLSDSGFYLCAWSELADTQYFGPGTRLTVL.

The rearrangement joins TRBV15 to TRBJ2-4; TRBD2 matches at 8 bases. The CDR3 length is 15 residues. The J segment lost 8 bases and the V segment lost 0 bases, leaving 6 bases of the junction unmatched. From germline, CDR1 is LNHNV and CDR2 YYDKDF (reference sequence). CDR3 DNA sequence: TGTGCCACCAGCAGAGATCCGGGAGGGGTAGACATTCAGTACTTC. Translated: CATSRDPGGVDIQYF. The full variable domain, in which reference TRBV15 and TRBJ2-4 provide the parts outside the CDR3, is DAMVIQNPRYQVTQFGKPVTLSCSQTLNHNVMYWYQQKSSQAPKLLFHYYDKDFNNEADTPDNFQSRRPNTSFCFLDIRSPGLGDTAMYLCATSRDPGGVDIQYFGAGTRLSVL.

The CDR3 sequence is CASSLIGQGSEKLFF. The CDR3 DNA sequence: TGTGCCAGCAGCTTGATTGGACAGGGAAGCGAAAAACTGTTTTTT. This rearrangement joins TRBV5-6 to TRBJ1-4, with 8 bases aligning to TRBD1. Germline V gene data show CDR1 as SGHDT and CDR2 as YYEEEE. The CDR3 has 15 residues. The junction had 7 bases not matched to a gene; V was cut back by 1 base and J by 8 bases. The variable domain in full, with the rest retrieved from reference TRBV5-6 and TRBJ1-4, is DAGVTQSPTHLIKTRGQQVTLRCSPKSGHDTVSWYQQALGQGPQFIFQYYEEEERQRGNFPDRFSGHQFPNYSSELNVNALLLGDSALYLCASSLIGQGSEKLFFGSGTQLSVL.

This clone has just a few counts. This rearrangement joins TRBV20-1 to TRBJ1-1; no clear D. CDR1 and CDR2 (germline): DFQATT, SNEGSKA (reference sequence). V lost 5 bases and J lost 11, with 15 bases in between. The CDR3 is 11 amino acids. Here the CDR3 DNA reads TGCAGTGCTCTGCAAAGAAAAGGGGCTTTCTTT. As protein: CSALQRKGAFF.

The rearrangement links TRBV30 to TRBJ1-1; D is unclear. This CDR3 region has 13 residues. CDR1 is GTSNPN, CDR2 SVGIG, per germline (reference sequence). The V end lost 3 bases, the J end lost 1 base, and 9 bases lay between the germline ends. The CDR3 coding sequence is TGTGCCTGGAGATTTAGGAGGAACACTGAAGCTTTCTTT. This translates into CAWRFRRNTEAFF.

This clone turned up a few times. The rearrangement links TRBV7-9 to TRBJ1-1; the D is unclear. This CDR3 has 11 residues. Per the germline V gene, CDR1 is SEHNR and CDR2 is FQNEAQ (reference sequence). Trimming stripped 2 bases from V and 4 bases from J, with 2 bases between. Written as DNA, the CDR3 is TGTGCCAGCAGCTTAACCACTGAAGCTTTCTTT. Its translation: CASSLTTEAFF.

The rearrangement joins TRBV5-6 to TRBJ1-2; 11 bases line up with TRBD1. V was clipped by 4 bases and J by 7 bases; unmatched bases: 12. The germline V gene encodes CDR1 SGHDT and CDR2 YYEEEE. The CDR3 spans 16 residues. DNA for the CDR3: TGTGCCAGCAGCATCCCTGGACAGGGGGCGGCCCTTGGCTACACCTTC. It translates to CASSIPGQGAALGYTF.

V and J are TRBV30 and TRBJ2-1; D gene uncertain. Germline V gives CDR1 GTSNPN, CDR2 SVGIG (reference sequence). The V and J ends lost 8 bases and 0 bases respectively, with 14 bases between them. This CDR3 contains 14 residues. CDR3: CAPLPDRSYNEQFF. The CDR3 DNA is TGTGCCCCCCTACCGGACCGCTCCTACAATGAGCAGTTCTTC.

The V call is TRBV27, the J call TRBJ2-7, with D possibly TRBD2 on 5 matching bases. Trimming stripped 6 bases from V and 6 bases from J, with 12 bases between. The CDR3 covers 12 residues. The germline CDR1 and CDR2 sequences are MNHEY and SMNVEV (reference sequence). The CDR3 here is CASSPYSGEQYF. CDR3 nucleotides: TGTGCCAGCAGCCCCTACAGCGGCGAGCAGTACTTC.

CDR3 DNA sequence: TGTGCCAGCAAGGAAGGTGGGAGGGCCGTAGAGCAGTACTTC. Translating it yields CASKEGGRAVEQYF. This sequence joins TRBV2 and TRBJ2-7; 7 bases agree with TRBD2. Unmatched junction bases numbered 13, after V lost 7 bases and J lost 7 bases. This CDR3 region has 14 residues. The germline CDR1 and CDR2 sequences are SNHLY and FYNNEI.

The rearrangement uses TRBV28 and TRBJ1-1; perhaps TRBD1 as D (5 bases). This CDR3 comprises 13 residues. Trimming pared 6 bases from V and 4 bases from J, leaving 12 bases between. Per the germline V gene, CDR1 is MDHEN and CDR2 is SYDVKM. The CDR3 is CASSLVRGTEAFF. CDR3 nucleotides: TGTGCCAGCAGCCTGGTGAGGGGCACTGAAGCTTTCTTT.

This sequence joins TRBV6-1 and TRBJ1-1, with D maybe TRBD1 (6 bases). Trimming cost V 0 bases and J 0 bases, with 17 bases left between them. The CDR3 is 18 amino acids. Germline lookup yields CDR1 MNHNS and CDR2 SASEGT. As DNA, the CDR3 is TGTGCCAGCAGTGAAGCGCTTCGGGGGGCCCAAATGAACACTGAAGCTTTCTTT. Encoded protein: CASSEALRGAQMNTEAFF.

J is TRBJ1-5 and V is TRBV5-8; no clear D gene. The CDR3 runs to 14 residues. Germline CDR1 is SGHTS and CDR2 is YDEGEE. V dropped 0 bases and J dropped 4 bases, with 8 bases sitting between them. The CDR3 coding sequence is TGTGCCAGCAGCTTGGACCCCTTTAATCAGCCCCAGCATTTT. Protein: CASSLDPFNQPQHF.

This rearrangement joins TRBV29-1 to TRBJ2-7; 12 nucleotides line up with TRBD2. Losses at the gene ends were 5 bases for V and 5 bases for J; bases not matched to a gene: 7. This CDR3 comprises 14 residues. CDR1 and CDR2 from the germline V gene are SQVTM and ANQGSEA. CDR3 nucleotide sequence: TGCAGCGTTAGACTAGCGGGAGAGGTCCACGAGCAGTACTTC. This sequence encodes CSVRLAGEVHEQYF.

The CDR3 here is CASWSGGVTEAFF. CDR3 nucleotide sequence: TGTGCCAGTTGGTCAGGAGGAGTGACTGAAGCTTTCTTT. This rearrangement joins TRBV19 to TRBJ1-1; the D is unclear. The germline V gene has CDR1 LNHDA and CDR2 SQIVND (reference sequence). The CDR3 sequence is 13 residues long. Trimming shortened V by 8 bases and J by 5 bases, and 15 bases separated the two germline ends. The full variable domain, in which reference TRBV19 and TRBJ1-1 provide the parts outside the CDR3, is DGGITQSPKYLFRKEGQNVTLSCEQNLNHDAMYWYRQDPGQGLRLIYYSQIVNDFQKGDIAEGYSVSREKKESFPLTVTSAQKNPTAFYLCASWSGGVTEAFFGQGTRLTVV.

This rearrangement joins TRBV29-1 to TRBJ2-7, with 7 nucleotides matching TRBD2. Unmatched junction bases numbered 8, after V lost 3 bases and J lost 0 bases. This CDR3 contains 15 residues. CDR1 and CDR2 from the germline V gene are SQVTM and ANQGSEA. The CDR3 coding sequence is TGCAGCGTTGAGGCGGGAGCTTTCGGCTCCTACGAGCAGTACTTC. Translating it yields CSVEAGAFGSYEQYF.

The chain uses TRBV5-8 and TRBJ1-5; D not certain. Trimming took off 0 bases at V and 2 bases at J, with 9 bases between the two ends. CDR1 and CDR2 from the germline V gene are SGHTS and YDEGEE. There are 15 residues in the CDR3. The CDR3 here is CASSLEDLGNQPQHF. The CDR3 region has the DNA TGTGCCAGCAGCTTGGAGGACCTGGGCAATCAGCCCCAGCATTTT.

The chain couples TRBV4-1 to TRBJ1-2; the match to TRBD1 covers 7 bases. Germline V gives CDR1 MGHRA, CDR2 YSYEKL. The CDR3 extends over 15 amino acids. V was clipped by 1 base and J by 4 bases; unmatched bases: 6. This CDR3 is CASSQGRGLVYGYTF. In DNA form, the CDR3 reads TGCGCCAGCAGCCAAGGAAGGGGGCTAGTCTATGGCTACACCTTC.

The V call is TRBV27, the J call TRBJ1-5, with a possible D match to TRBD1 (5 bases). V was trimmed by 2 bases and J by 5 bases, leaving 16 bases between them. Germline CDR1 and CDR2: MNHEY and SMNVEV (reference sequence). CDR3 length: 16 residues. The CDR3 DNA sequence: TGTGCCAGCAGTTTACGTGCGGGAGGGGTTCATCAGCCCCAGCATTTT. This codes for CASSLRAGGVHQPQHF.

DNA for the CDR3: TGTGCCAGTAGTGGGACGCCCACTGAAGCTTTCTTT. It codes for CASSGTPTEAFF. The chain recombines TRBV19 with TRBJ1-1; maybe TRBD1 (5 bases). CDR3 size: 12 residues. From germline, CDR1 is LNHDA and CDR2 SQIVND (reference sequence). V lost 5 bases to trimming and J lost 4 bases, with 8 bases between them. Looking up the rest from reference TRBV19 and TRBJ1-1 gives the full variable domain: DGGITQSPKYLFRKEGQNVTLSCEQNLNHDAMYWYRQDPGQGLRLIYYSQIVNDFQKGDIAEGYSVSREKKESFPLTVTSAQKNPTAFYLCASSGTPTEAFFGQGTRLTVV.